This TCR beta chain emerged from a study of OX40 agonist ivuxolimab in advanced cancers. In the study overall: The costimulatory receptor OX40 (CD134) was targeted by ivuxolimab, a fully human IgG2 agonistic monoclonal antibody. Peripheral TCRbeta sequencing was intended to test whether TCR sequence diversity was altered and clonal T-cell expansion was caused by ivuxolimab. Among the 52 dose-escalation patients, about 20 had hepatocellular carcinoma, approximately 15 melanoma, 9 renal cell carcinoma and 9 head and neck cancer. Prior anti-PD-1, anti-PD-L1 or anti-CTLA-4 therapy was permitted, and checkpoint inhibitors had been received by about 44% of dose-escalation patients. In the dose-escalation cohort, more than 75% of patients were male, and the mean age was around 60 years, with a range of 23 to 79. The paper reports the monotherapy dose-escalation portion (N ≈ 50 patients) of the phase I ivuxolimab trial. Partial responses were achieved by three dose-escalation patients, of whom one had hepatocellular carcinoma and two had cutaneous melanoma. Intravenous ivuxolimab was administered to patients every 2 weeks at six dose levels: 0.01, 0.1, 0.3, 1.5, 3 and 10 mg/kg. The full study reports these points: Low levels of normalized T-cell clonal expansion were also shown by some nonresponding patients. Partial responders in the 0.1-3.0 mg/kg groups had among the lowest normalized peripheral clonal expansion, especially among CD8+ T cells. Clonal expansion of both CD4+ and CD8+ blood T cells was observed from baseline to week 6 at doses 0.1 to 3.0 mg/kg. The antigen specificity of the peripheral T cells that underwent clonal expansion was not determined. On average, CD8+ T cells showed more expanded clones than CD4+ T cells after ivuxolimab.

V and J are truncated by 3 bases and 5 bases respectively, leaving an intervening sequence of 8 bases. The CDR3 goes from the cysteine to the phenylalanine over 13 residues. Only the CDR3 region is kept as DNA, spanning 39 bases read in frame from base 1. As encoded in the germline V gene, CDR1 is KGHSH while CDR2 is LQKENI. Patients with autoimmune disease history or receiving systemic immunosuppression were excluded from the trial. In every dose cohort, peripheral blood was drawn for TCR sequencing at baseline, cycle 4 day 1, and cycle 7 day 1. The samples were drawn from a first-in-human, open-label, multicenter phase I dose-escalation trial of ivuxolimab. The trial enrolled adults with locally advanced or metastatic head and neck squamous cell, hepatocellular, melanoma or renal cell carcinoma. Before TCR sequencing, CD4+ T cells and CD8+ T cells from peripheral blood were sorted into separate populations.

For sequencing of the TCRbeta CDR3 region, genomic DNA was extracted from the sorted cells. The immunoSEQ Assay was used for sequencing of TCRbeta CDR3 regions. The immuneACCESS repertoire file appears here via TCRdb, limited to in-frame rearrangements. These files lack a portion of the clones; in checked studies, under half of the deficit traces to unresolved V genes, and the cause of the others is not known. This sample gives some 100,000 clones in total; approximately 90% of them show up just once. In total, the top ten clones hold 0.5% to 0.65% of the sample. Turning to this clone: What antigen it recognizes has not been identified. No base-level quality is on record; no much larger clone is a single base apart.

The chain uses TRBV18 and TRBJ2-1; perhaps TRBD1 is the D gene, with 6 bases matching. The material was CD4+ or CD8+ T cells sorted from blood, obtained in a trial of the OX40 agonist ivuxolimab. The clonotype was recovered from an adult with an advanced solid tumor such as melanoma, head and neck, liver or kidney cancer. The DNA reads as follows: TGTGCCAGCTCACCCGACAGGCACAATGAGCAGTTCTTC. Its amino acids are CASSPDRHNEQFF. Full variable domain (CDR3 extended with the reference TRBV18 and TRBJ2-1 proteins): NAGVMQNPRHLVRRRGQEARLRCSPMKGHSHVYWYRQLPEEGLKFMVYLQKENIIDESGMPKERFSAEFPKEGPSILRIQQVVRGDSAAYFCASSPDRHNEQFFGPGTRLTVL.